This T cell receptor beta chain originates from a study of cytomegalovirus exposure and HLA in healthy donors. Study-level results: An analysis was carried out later, and it reportedly showed fewer N-insertions in an Asian-associated ancestry cluster than the approximately 610-donor mean.

The CDR3 runs 17 residues. Trimming removed 5 bases from V and 0 bases from J, with 17 bases in between. Germline loops: CDR1 SGHTA, CDR2 FQGNSA. On this clone itself: Its antigen is as yet unknown.

The PCR ran on 60 Vbeta and 13 Jbeta primers. The method was immunoSEQ multiplex PCR; TCRdb's version includes in-frame clones alone and lacks a portion of them. Of 110,000 to 150,000 clones listed, about 76% are singletons. V is TRBV7-2 and J is TRBJ1-3; TRBD1 might be the D (5 bases). The receptor's source is a female donor in good health and CMV-seronegative. Sequences were obtained from PBMCs. Written as DNA, the CDR3 is TGTGCCAGCAGCCCTTCCCCGGGGGTCAACTCTGGAAACACCATATATTTT. This sequence encodes CASSPSPGVNSGNTIYF. Supplemented by reference TRBV7-2 and TRBJ1-3, the full variable domain reads GAGVSQSPSNKVTEKGKDVELRCDPISGHTALYWYRQSLGQGLEFLIYFQGNSAPDKSGLPSDRFSAERTGGSVSTLTIQRTQQEDSAVYLCASSPSPGVNSGNTIYFGEGSWLTVV.